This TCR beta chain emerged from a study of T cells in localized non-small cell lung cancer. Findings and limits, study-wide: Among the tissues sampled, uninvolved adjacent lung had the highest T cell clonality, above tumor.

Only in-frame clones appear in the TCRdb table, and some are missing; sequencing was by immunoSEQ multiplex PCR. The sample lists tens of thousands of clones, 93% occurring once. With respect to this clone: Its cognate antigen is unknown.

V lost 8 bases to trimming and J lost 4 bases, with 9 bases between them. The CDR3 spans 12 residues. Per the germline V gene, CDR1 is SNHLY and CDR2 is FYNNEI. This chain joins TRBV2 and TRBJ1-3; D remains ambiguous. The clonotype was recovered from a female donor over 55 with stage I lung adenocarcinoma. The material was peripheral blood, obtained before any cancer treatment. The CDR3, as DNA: TGTGCCAGCGGAGACGCCGGAAACACCATATATTTT. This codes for CASGDAGNTIYF.